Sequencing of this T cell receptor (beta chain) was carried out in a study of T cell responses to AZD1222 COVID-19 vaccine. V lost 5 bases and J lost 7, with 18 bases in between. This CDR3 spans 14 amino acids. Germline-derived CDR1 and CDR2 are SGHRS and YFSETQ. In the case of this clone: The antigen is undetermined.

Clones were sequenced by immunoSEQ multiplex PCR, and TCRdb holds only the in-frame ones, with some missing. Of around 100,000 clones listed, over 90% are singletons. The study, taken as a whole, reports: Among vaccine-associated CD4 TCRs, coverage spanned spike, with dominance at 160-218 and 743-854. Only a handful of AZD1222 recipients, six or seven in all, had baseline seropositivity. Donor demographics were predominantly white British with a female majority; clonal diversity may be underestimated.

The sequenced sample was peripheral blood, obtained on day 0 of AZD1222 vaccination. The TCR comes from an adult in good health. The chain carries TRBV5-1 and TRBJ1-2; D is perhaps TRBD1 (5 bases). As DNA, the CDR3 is TGCGCCAGCAGTCAATCCCGCCAGGGTGGTGGCTACACCTTC. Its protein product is CASSQSRQGGGYTF.